This T cell receptor beta chain appears in the sequencing data of a study of beta chain features in type 1 diabetes. The V gene's germline CDR1 is MNHNY and CDR2 SVGAGI (reference sequence). V was clipped by 4 bases and J by 4 bases, with 13 bases between them. The CDR3 covers 14 residues. Averaging about 116 mL, one heparinised blood draw was given by each donor. Via CD45RO/CCR7/CD25/CD127/CD95/CD27, cells of the CD4+ naive, central memory, regulatory and stem cell-like memory subsets were sorted. Every isolated RNA sample was fully reverse transcribed, so sequencing captured expressed TCRB transcripts. The protocol was immunoSEQ multiplex PCR, while the TCRdb copy is restricted to in-frame clones and leaves out a portion. Of 900,000 or so clones detected, roughly 15% appear once; the ten largest clones hold about 0.02%.

This TCR was recovered from a woman younger than 35 in good health. The sample was naive CD4+ T cells from blood. The V call is TRBV6-6, the J call TRBJ1-1; D is unresolved. This chain's CDR3 is CASSFLERSTEAFF. The CDR3 bases are TGTGCCAGCAGTTTCCTCGAGCGGAGCACTGAAGCTTTCTTT.